The entry below describes one T cell receptor (beta chain). Its antigen is undetermined. Trimming left V 8 bases short and J 15 bases short, with 17 bases between. CDR1 is SGHTA, CDR2 FQGTGA, per germline. CDR3 length: 11 residues. Deep was the level at which the assay was run. The method was immunoSEQ multiplex PCR; TCRdb's version includes in-frame clones alone and lacks a portion of them. This sample yields roughly 2.1 million clones, of which roughly 91% are seen a single time; more than 1.5% belongs to the top ten. Naive CD8 populations comprised CD45RO-negative cells positively selected for CCR7, excluding terminally differentiated effector memory CD45RA+ cells. These data originate in a study of shared clonotypes between healthy human individuals. For the study at large: For every donor, three CD4 naive, three CD4 memory, two CD8 naive and one CD8 memory plates were used.

Whole-study results and caveats: It was the few donors that limited the genetic and exposure-history diversity represented.

This sequence was found in a young man in good health. Some clones in this sample may be carry-over from other donors' samples. The chain combines TRBV7-3 with TRBJ2-1, with D hard to call. Sequenced material: naive CD8+ T cells from PBMCs. DNA for the CDR3: TGTGCCAGCCCTCCACCCCCGATGGGGTTCTTC. Translated, it gives CASPPPPMGFF.